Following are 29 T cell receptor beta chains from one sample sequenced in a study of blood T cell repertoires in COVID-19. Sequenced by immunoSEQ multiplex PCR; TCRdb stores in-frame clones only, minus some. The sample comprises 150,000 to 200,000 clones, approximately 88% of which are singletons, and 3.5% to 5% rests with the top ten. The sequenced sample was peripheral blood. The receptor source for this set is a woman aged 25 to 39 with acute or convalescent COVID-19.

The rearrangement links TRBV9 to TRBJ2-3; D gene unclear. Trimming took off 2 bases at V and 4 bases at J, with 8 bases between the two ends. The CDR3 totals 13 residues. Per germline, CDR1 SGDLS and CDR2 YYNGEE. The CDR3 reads CASSVYLADTQYF. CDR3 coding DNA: TGTGCCAGCAGCGTCTACCTAGCAGATACGCAGTATTTT.

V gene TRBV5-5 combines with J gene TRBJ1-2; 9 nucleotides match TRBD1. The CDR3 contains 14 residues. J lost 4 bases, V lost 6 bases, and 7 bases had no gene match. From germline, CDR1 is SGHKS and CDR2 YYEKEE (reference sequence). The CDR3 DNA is TGTGCCAGCATTATGGGACAGGGAAGCTATGGCTACACCTTC. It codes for CASIMGQGSYGYTF.

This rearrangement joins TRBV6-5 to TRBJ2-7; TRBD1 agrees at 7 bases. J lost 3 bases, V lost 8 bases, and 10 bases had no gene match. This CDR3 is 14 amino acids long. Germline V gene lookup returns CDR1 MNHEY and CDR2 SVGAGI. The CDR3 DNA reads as TGTGCCAGCTCCCGGACAGGCGGTAACTACGAGCAGTACTTC. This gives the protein CASSRTGGNYEQYF.

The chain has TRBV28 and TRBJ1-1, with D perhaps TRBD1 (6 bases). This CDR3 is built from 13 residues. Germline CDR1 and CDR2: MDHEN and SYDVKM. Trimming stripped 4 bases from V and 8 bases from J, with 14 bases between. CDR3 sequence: CASSSPQGFEAFF. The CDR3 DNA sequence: TGTGCCAGCAGTTCACCACAGGGTTTCGAAGCTTTCTTT.

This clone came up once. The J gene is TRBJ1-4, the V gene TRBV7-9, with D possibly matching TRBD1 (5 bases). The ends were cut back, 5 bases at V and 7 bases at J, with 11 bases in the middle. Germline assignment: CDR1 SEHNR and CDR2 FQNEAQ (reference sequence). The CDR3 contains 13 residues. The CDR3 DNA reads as TGTGCCAGCAGCCCCTGGGGGGTTGAAAAACTGTTTTTT. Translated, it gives CASSPWGVEKLFF. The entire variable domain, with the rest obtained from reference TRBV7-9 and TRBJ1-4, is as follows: DTGVSQNPRHKITKRGQNVTFRCDPISEHNRLYWYRQTLGQGPEFLTYFQNEAQLEKSRLLSDRFSAERPKGSFSTLEIQRTEQGDSAMYLCASSPWGVEKLFFGSGTQLSVL.

The CDR3 protein is CATKRDNSNYGYTF. For the CDR3, the DNA is TGTGCCACCAAAAGGGACAACTCAAACTATGGCTACACCTTC. The V gene is TRBV6-5, the J gene TRBJ1-2; TRBD1 might be the D (6 bases). The CDR3 loop spans 14 amino acids. The ends were cut back, 10 bases at V and 2 bases at J, with 17 bases in the middle. Germline CDR1 is MNHEY and CDR2 is SVGAGI.

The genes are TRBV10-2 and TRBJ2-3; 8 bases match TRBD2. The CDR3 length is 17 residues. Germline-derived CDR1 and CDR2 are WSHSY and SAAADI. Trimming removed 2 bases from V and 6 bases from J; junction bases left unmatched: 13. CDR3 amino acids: CASSEGNSGMGWDTQYF. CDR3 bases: TGCGCCAGCAGTGAGGGGAATAGCGGGATGGGTTGGGATACGCAGTATTTT.

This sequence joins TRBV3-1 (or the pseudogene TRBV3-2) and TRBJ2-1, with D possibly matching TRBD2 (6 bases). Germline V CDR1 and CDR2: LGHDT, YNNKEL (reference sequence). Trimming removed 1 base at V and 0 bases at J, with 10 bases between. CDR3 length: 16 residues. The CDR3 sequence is CASSQGFSGSYNEQFF. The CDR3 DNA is TGTGCCAGCAGCCAAGGCTTTAGCGGCTCCTACAATGAGCAGTTCTTC.

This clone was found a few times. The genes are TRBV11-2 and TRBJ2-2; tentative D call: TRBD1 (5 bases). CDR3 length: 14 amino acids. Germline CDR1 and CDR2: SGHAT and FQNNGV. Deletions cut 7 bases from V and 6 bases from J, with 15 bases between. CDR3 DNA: TGTGCCAGCACCATTGACAGTCTCGCCGGGGAGCTGTTTTTT. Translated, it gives CASTIDSLAGELFF.

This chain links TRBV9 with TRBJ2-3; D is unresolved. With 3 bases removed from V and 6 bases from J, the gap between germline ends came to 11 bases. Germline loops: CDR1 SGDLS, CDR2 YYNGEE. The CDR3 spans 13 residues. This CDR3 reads CASSAPSTDTQYF. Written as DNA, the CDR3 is TGTGCCAGCAGCGCGCCCTCTACTGATACGCAGTATTTT. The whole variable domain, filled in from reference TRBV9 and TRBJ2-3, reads DSGVTQTPKHLITATGQRVTLRCSPRSGDLSVYWYQQSLDQGLQFLIQYYNGEERAKGNILERFSAQQFPDLHSELNLSSLELGDSALYFCASSAPSTDTQYFGPGTRLTVL.

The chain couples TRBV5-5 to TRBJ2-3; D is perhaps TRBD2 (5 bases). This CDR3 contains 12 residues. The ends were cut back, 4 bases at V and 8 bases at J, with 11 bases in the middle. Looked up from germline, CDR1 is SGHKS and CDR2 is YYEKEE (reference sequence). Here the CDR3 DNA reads TGTGCCAGCAGCCCCGAGCGGAGTACGCAGTATTTT. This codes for CASSPERSTQYF.

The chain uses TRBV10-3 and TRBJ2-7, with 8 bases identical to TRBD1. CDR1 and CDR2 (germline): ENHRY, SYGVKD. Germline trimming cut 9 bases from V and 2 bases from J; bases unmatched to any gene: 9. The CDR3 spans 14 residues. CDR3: CAIRVGTGTYEQYF. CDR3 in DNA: TGTGCCATTAGGGTAGGGACAGGTACCTACGAGCAGTACTTC.

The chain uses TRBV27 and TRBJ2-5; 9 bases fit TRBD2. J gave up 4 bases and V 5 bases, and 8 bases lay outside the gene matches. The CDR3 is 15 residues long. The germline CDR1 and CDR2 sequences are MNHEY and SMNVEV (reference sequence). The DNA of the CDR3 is TGTGCCAGCAGTAGGACTAGCGCGTATACAGAGACCCAGTACTTC. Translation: CASSRTSAYTETQYF.

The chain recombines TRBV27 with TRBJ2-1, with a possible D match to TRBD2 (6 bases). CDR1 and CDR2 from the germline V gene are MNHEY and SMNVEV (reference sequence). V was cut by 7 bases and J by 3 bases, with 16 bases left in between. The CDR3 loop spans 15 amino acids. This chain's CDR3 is CASIPFLGGYNEQFF. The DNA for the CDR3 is TGTGCCAGCATTCCCTTCTTGGGGGGCTACAATGAGCAGTTCTTC.

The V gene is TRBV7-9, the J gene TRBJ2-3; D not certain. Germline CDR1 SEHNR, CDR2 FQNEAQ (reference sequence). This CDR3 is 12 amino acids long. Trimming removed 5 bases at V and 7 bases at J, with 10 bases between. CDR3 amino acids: CASSPTSYTQYF. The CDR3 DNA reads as TGTGCCAGCAGCCCGACTTCATATACGCAGTATTTT.

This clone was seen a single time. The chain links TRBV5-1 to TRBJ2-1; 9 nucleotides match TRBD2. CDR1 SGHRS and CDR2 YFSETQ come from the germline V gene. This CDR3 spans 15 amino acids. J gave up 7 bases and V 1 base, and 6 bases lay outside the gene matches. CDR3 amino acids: CASSLSLAGLNEQFF. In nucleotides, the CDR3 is TGCGCCAGCAGCTTGTCTCTAGCGGGATTAAATGAGCAGTTCTTC.

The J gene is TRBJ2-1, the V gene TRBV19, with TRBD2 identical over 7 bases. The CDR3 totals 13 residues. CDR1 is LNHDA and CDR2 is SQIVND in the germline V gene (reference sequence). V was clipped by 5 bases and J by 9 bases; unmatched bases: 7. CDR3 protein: CASSERGGGEQFF. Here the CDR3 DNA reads TGTGCCAGTAGTGAGCGGGGCGGCGGTGAGCAGTTCTTC. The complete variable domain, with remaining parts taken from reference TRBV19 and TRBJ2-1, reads DGGITQSPKYLFRKEGQNVTLSCEQNLNHDAMYWYRQDPGQGLRLIYYSQIVNDFQKGDIAEGYSVSREKKESFPLTVTSAQKNPTAFYLCASSERGGGEQFFGPGTRLTVL.

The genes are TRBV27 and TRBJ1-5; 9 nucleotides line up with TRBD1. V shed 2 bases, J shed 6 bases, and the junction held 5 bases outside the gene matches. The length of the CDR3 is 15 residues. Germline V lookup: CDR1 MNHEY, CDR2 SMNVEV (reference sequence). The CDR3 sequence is CASSLRTGDVQPQHF. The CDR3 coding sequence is TGTGCCAGCAGTTTAAGGACAGGGGATGTTCAGCCCCAGCATTTT.

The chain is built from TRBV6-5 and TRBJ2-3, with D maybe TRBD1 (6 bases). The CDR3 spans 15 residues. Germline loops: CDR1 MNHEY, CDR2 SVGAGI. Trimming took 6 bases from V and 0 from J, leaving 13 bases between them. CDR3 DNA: TGTGCCAGCAGAATAGGACAGACTAGCACAGATACGCAGTATTTT. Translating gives CASRIGQTSTDTQYF.

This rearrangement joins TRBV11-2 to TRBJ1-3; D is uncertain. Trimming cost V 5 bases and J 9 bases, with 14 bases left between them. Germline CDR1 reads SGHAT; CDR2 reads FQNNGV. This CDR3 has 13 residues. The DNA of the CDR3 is TGTGCCAGCAGCCCCTATGTGGACTCCACCATATATTTT. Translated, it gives CASSPYVDSTIYF.

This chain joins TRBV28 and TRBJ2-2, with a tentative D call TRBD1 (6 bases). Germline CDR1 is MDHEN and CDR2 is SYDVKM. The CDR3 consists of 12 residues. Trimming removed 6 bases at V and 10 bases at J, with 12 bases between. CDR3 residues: CASSLDSSELFF. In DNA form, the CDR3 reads TGTGCCAGCAGCCTGGACAGCTCGGAGCTGTTTTTT.

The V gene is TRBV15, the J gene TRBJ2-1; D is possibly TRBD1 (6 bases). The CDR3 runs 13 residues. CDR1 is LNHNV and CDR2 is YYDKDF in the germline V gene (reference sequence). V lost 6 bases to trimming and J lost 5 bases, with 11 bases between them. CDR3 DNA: TGTGCCACCAGAATCGACAGGAACAATGAGCAGTTCTTC. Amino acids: CATRIDRNNEQFF. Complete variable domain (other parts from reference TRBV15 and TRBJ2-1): DAMVIQNPRYQVTQFGKPVTLSCSQTLNHNVMYWYQQKSSQAPKLLFHYYDKDFNNEADTPDNFQSRRPNTSFCFLDIRSPGLGDTAMYLCATRIDRNNEQFFGPGTRLTVL.

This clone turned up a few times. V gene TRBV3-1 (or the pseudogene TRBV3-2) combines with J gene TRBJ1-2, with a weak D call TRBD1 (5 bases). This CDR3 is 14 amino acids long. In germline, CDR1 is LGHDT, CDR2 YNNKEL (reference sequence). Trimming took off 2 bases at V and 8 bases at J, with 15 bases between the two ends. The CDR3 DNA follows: TGTGCCAGCAGCCAAAATCAGGGTAGGGGCGGCTACACCTTC. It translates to CASSQNQGRGGYTF.

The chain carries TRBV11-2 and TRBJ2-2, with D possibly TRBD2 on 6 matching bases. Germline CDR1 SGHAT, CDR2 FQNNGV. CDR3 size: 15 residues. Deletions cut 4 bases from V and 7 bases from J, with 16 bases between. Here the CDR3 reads CASSSRTIRGGELFF. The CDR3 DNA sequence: TGTGCCAGCAGCTCGCGGACTATCCGGGGCGGGGAGCTGTTTTTT. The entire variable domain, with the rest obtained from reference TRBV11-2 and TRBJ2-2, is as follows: EAGVAQSPRYKIIEKRQSVAFWCNPISGHATLYWYQQILGQGPKLLIQFQNNGVVDDSQLPKDRFSAERLKGVDSTLKIQPAKLEDSAVYLCASSSRTIRGGELFFGEGSRLTVL.

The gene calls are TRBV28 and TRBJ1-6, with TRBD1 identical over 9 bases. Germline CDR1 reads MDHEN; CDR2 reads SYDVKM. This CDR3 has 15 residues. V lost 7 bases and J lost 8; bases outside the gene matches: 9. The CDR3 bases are TGTGCCAGCACCTTCACAGGGGGCAATTATTCACCCCTCCACTTT. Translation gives CASTFTGGNYSPLHF.

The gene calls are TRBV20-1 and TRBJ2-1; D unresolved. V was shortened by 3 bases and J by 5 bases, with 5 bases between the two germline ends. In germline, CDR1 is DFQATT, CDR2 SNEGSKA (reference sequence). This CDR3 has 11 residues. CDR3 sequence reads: CSASHNNEQFF. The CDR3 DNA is TGCAGTGCTAGCCACAACAATGAGCAGTTCTTC.

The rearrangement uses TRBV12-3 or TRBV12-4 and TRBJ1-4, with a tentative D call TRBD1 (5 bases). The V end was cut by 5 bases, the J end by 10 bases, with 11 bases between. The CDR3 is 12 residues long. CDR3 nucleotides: TGTGCCAGCAGTATCAGGGAAGGAAAACTGTTTTTT. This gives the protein CASSIREGKLFF.

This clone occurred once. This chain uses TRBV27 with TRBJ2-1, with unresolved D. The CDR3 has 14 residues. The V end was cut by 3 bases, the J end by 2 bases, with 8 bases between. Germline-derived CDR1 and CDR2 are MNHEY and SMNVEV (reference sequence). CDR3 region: CASSFGLPYNEQFF. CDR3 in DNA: TGTGCCAGCAGTTTTGGGCTCCCCTACAATGAGCAGTTCTTC.

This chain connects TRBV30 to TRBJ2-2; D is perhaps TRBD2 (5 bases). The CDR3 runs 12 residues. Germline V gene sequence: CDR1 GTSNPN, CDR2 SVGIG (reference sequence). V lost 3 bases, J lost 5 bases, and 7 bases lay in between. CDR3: CAWSRRTGELFF. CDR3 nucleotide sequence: TGTGCCTGGAGCCGGAGGACCGGGGAGCTGTTTTTT.